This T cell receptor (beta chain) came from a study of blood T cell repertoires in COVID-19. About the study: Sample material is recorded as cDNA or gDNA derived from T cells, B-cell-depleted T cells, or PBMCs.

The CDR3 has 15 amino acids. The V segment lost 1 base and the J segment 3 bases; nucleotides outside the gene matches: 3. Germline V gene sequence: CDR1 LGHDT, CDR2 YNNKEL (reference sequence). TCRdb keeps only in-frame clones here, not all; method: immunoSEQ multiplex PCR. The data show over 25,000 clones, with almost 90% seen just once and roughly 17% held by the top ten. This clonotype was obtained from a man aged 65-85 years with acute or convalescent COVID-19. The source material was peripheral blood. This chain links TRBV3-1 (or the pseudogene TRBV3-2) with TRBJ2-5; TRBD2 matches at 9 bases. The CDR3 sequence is CASSQVRGGEETQYF. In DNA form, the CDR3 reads TGTGCCAGCAGCCAAGTCCGCGGGGGGGAAGAGACCCAGTACTTC.